Listed below are T cell receptor beta chains from one sample, sequenced in a study of CD8 T cells in Susac syndrome. TCRdb ran MiXCR on the immunoSEQ multiplex PCR reads and lists one entry per CDR3 protein. Seen here are roughly 160,000 distinct CDR3 sequences, around 95% observed once, and the top ten hold 0.14%. The sample taken for sequencing was CD4+ T cells from PBMCs. These receptors originate from a human donor in good health. The CDR3 runs from the conserved cysteine through the conserved F or W. D genes are given only for firm matches. Clone size, where shown, is once, few, many, or a class for clones that have expanded.

d_call	v_call	j_call	clone_size	cdr3_nt	cdr3_aa
TRBD1	TRBV28	TRBJ2-5	-	TGTGCCAGCAGCAACAGGGGGCAGGAGACCCAGTACTTC	CASSNRGQETQYF
-	TRBV7-2	TRBJ2-1	-	TGTGCCAGCAGCTCCACGACGGGCCTATACAATGAGCAGTTCTTC	CASSSTTGLYNEQFF
-	TRBV29-1	TRBJ2-7	-	TGCAGCGCAGCCGGGCCAAGCCCCTCCCACGAGCAGTACTTC	CSAAGPSPSHEQYF
-	TRBV7-3	TRBJ2-3	-	TGTGCCAGCAGCTTAAATGAGGGTAGCACAGATACGCAGTATTTT	CASSLNEGSTDTQYF
-	TRBV2	TRBJ2-1	once	TGTGCCAGCATTGAGAGAGACAATGAGCAGTTCTTC	CASIERDNEQFF
-	TRBV6-5	TRBJ2-5	-	TGTGCCAGCAGTTATACAGGGAGGGAGACCCAGTACTTC	CASSYTGRETQYF
TRBD2	TRBV3-1	TRBJ2-5	-	TGTGCCAGCAGCCAAGAGGCTAGCGGGGGCCTACACGAGACCCAGTACTTC	CASSQEASGGLHETQYF
TRBD2	TRBV20-1	TRBJ2-1	-	TGCAGTGCTCCCGGGACTAACTCCTACAATGAGCAGTTCTTC	CSAPGTNSYNEQFF
-	TRBV2	TRBJ2-7	-	TGTGCCAGCAGCCTAGGGACAAATACCTACGAGCAGTACTTC	CASSLGTNTYEQYF
-	TRBV18	TRBJ1-6	-	TGTGCCAGCTCACCAGGCGAGACACCCCTCCACTTT	CASSPGETPLHF